These T cell receptor beta chains were read from a single sample in a study of blood T cell repertoires in COVID-19. Libraries were prepared by immunoSEQ multiplex PCR; TCRdb keeps only in-frame clonotypes and omits some of them. In the table there are roughly 200,000 clones, around 80% of which are singletons. The sequenced sample consisted of peripheral blood. The receptors were gathered from a woman older than 75 with active or convalescent COVID-19. CDR3s include the opening cysteine and the closing phenylalanine or tryptophan. The order of the fields is CDR3 protein, CDR3 DNA, J gene, D gene, V gene, clone size. D genes are given only for firm matches. Part of the rows lack a size; the others show once, few, many or a class for expanded clones.

CASSLQGSNQPQHF	TGCGCCAGCAGCCTTCAGGGGAGCAATCAGCCCCAGCATTTT	TRBJ1-5	-	TRBV4-3	-
CASSLAGGSITDTQYF	TGTGCCAGCAGCTTAGCGGGGGGGTCTATTACAGATACGCAGTATTTT	TRBJ2-3	TRBD2	TRBV7-8	-
CASSLTGGIGYGYTF	TGTGCCAGCAGCTTGACAGGGGGTATTGGTTATGGCTACACCTTC	TRBJ1-2	TRBD1	TRBV7-8	-
CASTEIRDGELFF	TGTGCCAGCACCGAGATCCGGGACGGGGAGCTGTTTTTT	TRBJ2-2	-	TRBV12-3/TRBV12-4	-
CAISELGQGNQPQHF	TGTGCCATCAGTGAGTTGGGACAGGGGAATCAGCCCCAGCATTTT	TRBJ1-5	TRBD1	TRBV10-3	few
CASSYPGQGAAEAFF	TGCGCCAGCAGCTACCCCGGACAGGGTGCGGCTGAAGCTTTCTTT	TRBJ1-1	TRBD1	TRBV5-1	-
CASSYSRVAGELFF	TGTGCCAGCAGTTACTCGAGGGTGGCCGGGGAGCTGTTTTTT	TRBJ2-2	-	TRBV6-2/TRBV6-3	-
CASSSSWGPYEQYF	TGTGCCAGCAGTTCCAGTTGGGGGCCCTACGAGCAGTACTTC	TRBJ2-7	-	TRBV6-1	once
CATSARNTDTQYF	TGTGCCACCAGTGCGCGGAATACAGATACGCAGTATTTT	TRBJ2-3	-	TRBV24-1	-
CASSLAGGAETQYF	TGTGCCAGCAGCTTAGCAGGCGGGGCAGAGACCCAGTACTTC	TRBJ2-5	-	TRBV7-9	-
CATMNTEAFF	TGTGCCACCATGAACACTGAAGCTTTCTTT	TRBJ1-1	-	TRBV21-1	-
CASSLRGGDTMFGTDTQYF	TGTGCCAGCAGCTTACGCGGGGGTGATACGATGTTTGGCACAGATACGCAGTATTTT	TRBJ2-3	TRBD2	TRBV7-2	-
CASSPPTGLEGEKLFF	TGTGCCAGCTCACCGCCGACAGGCCTCGAAGGTGAAAAACTGTTTTTT	TRBJ1-4	-	TRBV18	-
CASRQGPGDEQFF	TGTGCCAGTCGGCAGGGGCCTGGCGATGAGCAGTTCTTC	TRBJ2-1	-	TRBV19	once
CASSSSGGAYISTDTQYF	TGCGCCAGCAGCTCCAGCGGGGGGGCATACATTAGCACAGATACGCAGTATTTT	TRBJ2-3	TRBD2	TRBV5-1	-
CASSLEDGRAETQYF	TGCGCCAGCAGCTTGGAGGACGGGAGGGCAGAGACCCAGTACTTC	TRBJ2-5	TRBD2	TRBV5-1	-
CSAPSGYEQFF	TGCAGTGCCCCCTCAGGATATGAGCAGTTCTTC	TRBJ2-1	-	TRBV20-1	-
CASSQGQAVKTDTQYF	TGCGCCAGCAGCCAAGGACAGGCAGTCAAAACAGATACGCAGTATTTT	TRBJ2-3	TRBD1	TRBV5-1	-
CASSLSYRDSPYGYTF	TGTGCCAGCAGCCTATCCTACCGCGACAGCCCTTATGGCTACACCTTC	TRBJ1-2	-	TRBV7-6	-
CASSGDRGQREKLFF	TGTGCCAGCAGTGGGGACAGGGGACAGCGAGAAAAACTGTTTTTT	TRBJ1-4	TRBD1	TRBV6-2/TRBV6-3	-
CATRGDNSQETQYF	TGTGCCACCAGAGGGGATAACTCTCAAGAGACCCAGTACTTC	TRBJ2-5	-	TRBV24-1	-
CASSQVDRGLFYGYTF	TGTGCCAGCAGCCAAGTAGACCGCGGACTATTCTATGGCTACACCTTC	TRBJ1-2	-	TRBV4-2	few
CASSPAGEVDTQYF	TGTGCCAGCAGCCCGGCAGGGGAAGTAGATACGCAGTATTTT	TRBJ2-3	-	TRBV5-4	-
CARDVDRGGDTEAFF	TGTGCCAGGGACGTCGACAGGGGAGGGGACACTGAAGCTTTCTTT	TRBJ1-1	TRBD1	TRBV5-6	-